This T cell receptor beta chain is from a study of Graves' ophthalmopathy and Graves' hyperthyroidism. The TCR beta CDR3 regions underwent amplification from RNA transcripts. After a first-round RT-PCR with HTBI primers, a second-round multiplex PCR was run. MiXCR was run by TCRdb on the multiplex PCR reads, yielding one entry per CDR3 protein. The table has hundreds of thousands of distinct CDR3 sequences, under 25% seen once. Trimming stripped 3 bases from V and 5 bases from J, with 11 bases between. The CDR3 is made up of 12 amino acids. The germline gives CDR1 GTSNPN, CDR2 SVGIG (reference sequence). This clonotype was observed many times.

The V and J genes are TRBV30 and TRBJ2-7; D uncertain. This TCR was sampled from a woman younger than 30 with stable Graves' hyperthyroidism. Sequencing was performed on peripheral blood. The CDR3 loop reads CAWSYLGDEQYF. The CDR3 bases are TGTGCCTGGAGCTACCTGGGCGACGAGCAGTACTTC.